The 9 T cell receptor beta chains below come from one sample, sequenced in a study of Ad26.COV2.S vaccination and SARS-CoV-2 variants. This sample's treatment: around 19 received Ad26.COV2.S at low or high dose, single or two shots; five or six received placebo; per-sample allocation not given. On day 63 after the first injection, vaccine and placebo recipients gave samples. Profiled with immunoSEQ multiplex PCR; TCRdb holds only in-frame clones, not every one. The repertoire includes 330,000 or so clones, roughly 88% of them detected once, and around 5% sits in the top ten. The sample was peripheral blood, taken in a trial of Ad26.COV2.S vaccine versus placebo. These receptors originate from a person between 18 and 65 years old who received the Ad26.COV2.S COVID-19 vaccine or a placebo.

In DNA, the CDR3 is TGTGCCAGCTCACCATCCGGGACAGGGAAGGGCTACACCTTC. This codes for CASSPSGTGKGYTF. This sequence joins TRBV18 and TRBJ1-2; 9 positions agree with TRBD1. This CDR3 is built from 14 residues. Germline CDR1 reads KGHSH; CDR2 reads LQKENI. V shed 2 bases and J 8 bases; nucleotides not matched to a gene: 6. The full variable domain, its missing parts supplied by reference TRBV18 and TRBJ1-2, is NAGVMQNPRHLVRRRGQEARLRCSPMKGHSHVYWYRQLPEEGLKFMVYLQKENIIDESGMPKERFSAEFPKEGPSILRIQQVVRGDSAAYFCASSPSGTGKGYTFGSGTRLTVV.

The CDR3 region is CSVRRGGTVNTEAFF. The CDR3 DNA sequence: TGCAGCGTCAGACGGGGGGGGACAGTGAACACTGAAGCTTTCTTT. The chain has TRBV29-1 and TRBJ1-1, with TRBD1 matching 7 bases. Germline V gene data show CDR1 as SQVTM and CDR2 as ANQGSEA. V gave up 6 bases and J gave up 0 bases; unmatched junction bases: 10. The CDR3 covers 15 residues.

The CDR3 coding sequence is TGTGCCAGTAAAGACAACGATTACGGGGGCTTCGATTACACCTTC. Translation gives CASKDNDYGGFDYTF. The gene calls are TRBV19 and TRBJ1-2, with D maybe TRBD1 (6 bases). The V end was cut by 7 bases, the J end by 11 bases, with 26 bases between. This CDR3 comprises 15 residues. CDR1 is LNHDA and CDR2 is SQIVND in the germline V gene (reference sequence).

This chain connects TRBV7-6 to TRBJ2-2; 9 bases align to TRBD2. CDR1 is SGHVS and CDR2 is FNYEAQ in the germline V gene. V lost 2 bases and J lost 4; bases outside the gene matches: 8. The CDR3 is made up of 17 amino acids. The chain's CDR3 is CASSLSRGRALTGELFF. The CDR3 bases are TGTGCCAGCAGCTTAAGCCGCGGGAGGGCCCTCACCGGGGAGCTGTTTTTT.

The rearrangement links TRBV5-6 to TRBJ2-1; D may be TRBD1 or TRBD2 (5 bases each). The V end lost 4 bases, the J end lost 8 bases, and 25 bases lay between the germline ends. Germline lookup yields CDR1 SGHDT and CDR2 YYEEEE. The CDR3 loop spans 17 amino acids. CDR3 DNA: TGTGCCAGCAGCCCTACTATAACTAGAAAGGGGTTGGATGAGCAGTTCTTC. Amino acid sequence: CASSPTITRKGLDEQFF.

This chain connects TRBV5-1 to TRBJ1-1; D perhaps matches TRBD1 (6 bases). The CDR3 consists of 14 residues. Trimming left V 0 bases short and J 8 bases short, with 14 bases between. Germline V lookup: CDR1 SGHRS, CDR2 YFSETQ. CDR3 bases: TGCGCCAGCAGCTTGGGACCCCAGGGGAGGGAAGCTTTCTTT. This encodes CASSLGPQGREAFF.

This sequence joins TRBV2 and TRBJ2-6, with TRBD1 identical over 9 bases. Per germline, CDR1 SNHLY and CDR2 FYNNEI. CDR3 length: 19 amino acids. The J segment lost 0 bases and the V segment lost 3 bases, leaving 9 bases of the junction unmatched. CDR3 sequence: CASSDPPGQGPSGANVLTF. The CDR3 DNA reads TGTGCCAGCAGTGACCCACCGGGACAGGGCCCCTCTGGGGCCAACGTCCTGACTTTC.

The V call is TRBV2, the J call TRBJ2-5; tentative D call: TRBD1 (5 bases). The CDR3 is 12 residues long. Germline V lookup: CDR1 SNHLY, CDR2 FYNNEI. Between the trimmed V and J ends, which lost 10 bases and 2 bases, there was a span of 11 bases. For the CDR3, the DNA is TGTGCCACGATGACAGAACAAGAGACCCAGTACTTC. Protein sequence: CATMTEQETQYF.

The chain uses TRBV10-3 and TRBJ1-1; D may be TRBD1 (6 bases). Trimming took 7 bases from V and 11 from J, leaving 14 bases between them. CDR1 and CDR2 (germline): ENHRY, SYGVKD. This CDR3 has 11 residues. CDR3 coding DNA: TGTGCCATCAAGAAGGGGGTGCGGGCTTTCTTT. This encodes CAIKKGVRAFF.